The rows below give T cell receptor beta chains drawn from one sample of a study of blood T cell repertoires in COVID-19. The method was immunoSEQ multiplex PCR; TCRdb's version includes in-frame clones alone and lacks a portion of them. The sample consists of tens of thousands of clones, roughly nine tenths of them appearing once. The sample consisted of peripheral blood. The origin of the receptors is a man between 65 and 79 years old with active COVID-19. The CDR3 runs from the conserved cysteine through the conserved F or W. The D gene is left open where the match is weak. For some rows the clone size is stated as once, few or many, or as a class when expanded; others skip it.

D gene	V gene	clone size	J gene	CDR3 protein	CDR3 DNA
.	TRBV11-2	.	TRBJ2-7	CASSFGDHEQYF	TGTGCCAGCAGCTTCGGGGATCACGAGCAGTACTTC
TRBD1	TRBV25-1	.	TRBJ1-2	CASREDRRGYTF	TGTGCCAGCAGGGAGGACAGGCGGGGCTACACCTTC
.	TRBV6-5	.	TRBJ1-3	CASQRTGNSGNTIYF	TGTGCCAGCCAAAGAACAGGGAACTCTGGAAACACCATATATTTT
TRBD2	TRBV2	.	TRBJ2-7	CASILAGGPYEQYF	TGTGCCAGCATCCTAGCGGGGGGGCCTTACGAGCAGTACTTC
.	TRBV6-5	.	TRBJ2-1	CASSPGGSSYNEQFF	TGTGCCAGCAGCCCAGGAGGGAGCTCCTACAATGAGCAGTTCTTC
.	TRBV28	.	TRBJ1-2	CASTDRQAYGYTF	TGTGCCAGCACCGATCGACAGGCCTATGGCTACACCTTC
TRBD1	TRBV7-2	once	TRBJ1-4	CASSLARGRGREKLFF	TGTGCCAGCAGCTTAGCTCGGGGCAGGGGGCGTGAAAAACTGTTTTTT
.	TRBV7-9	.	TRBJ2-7	CASSLHSDSNYEQYF	TGTGCCAGCAGCTTACATTCCGACTCCAACTACGAGCAGTACTTC
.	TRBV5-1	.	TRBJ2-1	CASSRPYRDNEQFF	TGCGCCAGCAGCCGGCCCTACAGGGACAATGAGCAGTTCTTC
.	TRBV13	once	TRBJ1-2	CASSLEGTTNYGYTF	TGTGCCAGCAGCTTAGAAGGGACAACTAACTATGGCTACACCTTC
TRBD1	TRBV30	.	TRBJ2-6	CARTGIRGSNVLTF	TGTGCCCGGACAGGGATCCGTGGGTCCAACGTCCTGACTTTC
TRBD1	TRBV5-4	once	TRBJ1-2	CASSLEGARSYGYTF	TGTGCCAGCAGCTTGGAGGGGGCGCGGAGCTATGGCTACACCTTC
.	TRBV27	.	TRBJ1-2	CASSPGGYGYTF	TGTGCCAGCAGTCCGGGTGGTTACGGCTACACCTTC
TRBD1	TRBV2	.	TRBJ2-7	CASSEVSFLGGGAYEQYF	TGTGCCAGCAGTGAAGTCTCTTTTTTAGGGGGCGGCGCCTACGAGCAGTACTTC
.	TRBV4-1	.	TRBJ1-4	CASSHQDRRMLEKLFF	TGCGCCAGCAGCCATCAGGACAGACGCATGCTTGAAAAACTGTTTTTT
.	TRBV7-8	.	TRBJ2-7	CASSLSTGTVYYEQYF	TGTGCCAGCAGCTTATCAACCGGGACTGTTTACTACGAGCAGTACTTC
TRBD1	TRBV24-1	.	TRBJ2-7	CATSDDSGQGYEQYF	TGTGCCACCAGTGATGATTCGGGACAGGGCTACGAGCAGTACTTC
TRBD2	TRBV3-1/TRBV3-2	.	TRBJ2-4	CASSQESSGGHQYF	TGTGCCAGCAGCCAAGAGTCTAGCGGGGGCCATCAGTACTTC
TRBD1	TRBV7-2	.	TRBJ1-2	CASSLVQGTYGYTF	TGTGCCAGCAGCTTAGTACAGGGGACCTATGGCTACACCTTC